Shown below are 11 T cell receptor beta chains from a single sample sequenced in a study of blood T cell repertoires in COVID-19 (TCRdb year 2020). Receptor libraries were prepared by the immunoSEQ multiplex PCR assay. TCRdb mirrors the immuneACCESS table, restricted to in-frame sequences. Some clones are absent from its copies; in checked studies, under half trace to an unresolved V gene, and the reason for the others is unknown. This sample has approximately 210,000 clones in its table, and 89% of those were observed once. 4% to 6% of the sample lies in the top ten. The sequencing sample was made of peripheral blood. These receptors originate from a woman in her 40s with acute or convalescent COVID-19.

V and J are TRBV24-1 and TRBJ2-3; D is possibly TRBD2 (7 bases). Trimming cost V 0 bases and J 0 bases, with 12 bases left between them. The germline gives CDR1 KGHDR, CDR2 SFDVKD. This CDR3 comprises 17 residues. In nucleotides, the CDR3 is TGTGCCACCAGTGATTTGATGGGGGGGCCTAGCACAGATACGCAGTATTTT. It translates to CATSDLMGGPSTDTQYF.

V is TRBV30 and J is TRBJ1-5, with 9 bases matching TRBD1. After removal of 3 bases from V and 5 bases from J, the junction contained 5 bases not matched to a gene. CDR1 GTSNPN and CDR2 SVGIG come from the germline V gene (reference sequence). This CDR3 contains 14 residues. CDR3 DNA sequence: TGTGCCTGGAGGGGACAGGGTCTTGATCAGCCCCAGCATTTT. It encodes CAWRGQGLDQPQHF. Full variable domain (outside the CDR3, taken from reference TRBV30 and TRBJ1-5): SQTIHQWPATLVQPVGSPLSLECTVEGTSNPNLYWYRQAAGRGLQLLFYSVGIGQISSEVPQNLSASRPQDRQFILSSKKLLLSDSGFYLCAWRGQGLDQPQHFGDGTRLSIL.

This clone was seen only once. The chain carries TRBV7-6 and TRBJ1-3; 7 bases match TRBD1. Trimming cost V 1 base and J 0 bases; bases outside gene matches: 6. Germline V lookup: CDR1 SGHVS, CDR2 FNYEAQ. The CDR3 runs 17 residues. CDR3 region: CASSLGLRGLSGNTIYF. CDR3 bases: TGTGCCAGCAGCTTAGGCCTTAGGGGGCTCTCTGGAAACACCATATATTTT.

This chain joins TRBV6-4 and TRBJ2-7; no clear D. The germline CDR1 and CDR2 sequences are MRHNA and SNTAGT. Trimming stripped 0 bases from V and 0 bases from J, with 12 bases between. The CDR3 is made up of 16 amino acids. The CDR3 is CASSDSKLMSSYEQYV. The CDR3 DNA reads TGTGCCAGCAGTGACTCGAAATTGATGAGCTCCTACGAGCAGTACGTC.

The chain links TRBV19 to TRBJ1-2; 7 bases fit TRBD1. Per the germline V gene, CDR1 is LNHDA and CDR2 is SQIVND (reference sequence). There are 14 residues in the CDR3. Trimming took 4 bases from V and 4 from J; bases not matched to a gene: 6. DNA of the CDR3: TGTGCCAGTAGTACGGACAGGCTCTCCTATGGCTACACCTTC. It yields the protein CASSTDRLSYGYTF.

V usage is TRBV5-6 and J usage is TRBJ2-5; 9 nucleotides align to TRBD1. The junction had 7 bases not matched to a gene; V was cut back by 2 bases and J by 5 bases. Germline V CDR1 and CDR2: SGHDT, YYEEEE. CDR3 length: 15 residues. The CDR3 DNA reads TGTGCCAGCAGCTTACTGACAGGGGGTGGCGAGACCCAGTACTTC. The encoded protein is CASSLLTGGGETQYF.

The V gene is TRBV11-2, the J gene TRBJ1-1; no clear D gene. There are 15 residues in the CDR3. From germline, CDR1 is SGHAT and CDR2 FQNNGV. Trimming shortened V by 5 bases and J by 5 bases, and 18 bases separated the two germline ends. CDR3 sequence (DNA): TGTGCCAGCAGCCCAACTCTTTTGGTTGAAACTGAAGCTTTCTTT. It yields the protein CASSPTLLVETEAFF.

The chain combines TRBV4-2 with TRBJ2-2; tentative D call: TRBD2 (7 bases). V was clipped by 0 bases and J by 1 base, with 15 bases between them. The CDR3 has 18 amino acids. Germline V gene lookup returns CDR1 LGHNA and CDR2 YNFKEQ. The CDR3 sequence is CASSQETGGRRNTGELFF. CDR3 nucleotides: TGTGCCAGCAGCCAAGAGACGGGGGGCAGGAGGAACACCGGGGAGCTGTTTTTT.

The DNA for the CDR3 is TGTGCCAGCAGAGGACAGGGTCATGAAAAACTGTTTTTT. This sequence encodes CASRGQGHEKLFF. The chain recombines TRBV25-1 with TRBJ1-4; TRBD1 agrees at 8 bases. The ends lost 6 bases at V and 6 bases at J; junction bases unmatched: 3. Germline CDR1 MGHDK, CDR2 SYGVNS. The CDR3 is 13 amino acids.

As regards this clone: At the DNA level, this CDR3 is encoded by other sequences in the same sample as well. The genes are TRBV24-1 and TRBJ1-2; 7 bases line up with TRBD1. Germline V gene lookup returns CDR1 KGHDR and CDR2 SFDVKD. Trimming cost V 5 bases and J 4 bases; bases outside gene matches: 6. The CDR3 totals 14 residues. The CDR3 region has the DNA TGTGCCACCAGTGGTCCGGACAGGAGCTATGGCTACACCTTC. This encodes CATSGPDRSYGYTF.

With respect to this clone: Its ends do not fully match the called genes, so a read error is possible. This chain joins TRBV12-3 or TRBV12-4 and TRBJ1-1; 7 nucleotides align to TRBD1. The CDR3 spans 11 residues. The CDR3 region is CAGRGGTEAFF. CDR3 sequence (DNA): TGTGCCGGCAGGGGGGGCACTGAAGCTTTCTTT.